The 5 T cell receptor beta chains reported below all come from one sample, sequenced in a study of T cell repertoires in cytomegalovirus infection. TCRdb recomputed calls from the reads with MiXCR, one row per CDR3 protein. Altogether a few hundred thousand distinct CDR3 sequences are present, around 27% being singletons, with the ten largest covering roughly 13%. Sequencing used PBMCs. Source of these receptors: a human donor in good health (CMV status not recorded). Some clones in this sample may be carry-over from other donors' samples.

This clonotype was seen at least ten times. This chain joins TRBV11-3 and TRBJ2-2; 8 bases line up with TRBD2. Germline assignment: CDR1 SGHNT and CDR2 YENEEA. There are 18 residues in the CDR3. Trimming took 1 base from V and 2 from J; bases not matched to a gene: 9. DNA of the CDR3: TGTGCCAGCAGCTTAGGCCCAGGTCGGGAGGGCAACACCGGGGAGCTGTTTTTT. Protein product: CASSLGPGREGNTGELFF.

The chain links TRBV24-1 to TRBJ2-1, with 10 bases identical to TRBD2. CDR3 size: 17 residues. The V segment lost 3 bases and the J segment 8 bases; nucleotides outside the gene matches: 12. The germline V gene encodes CDR1 KGHDR and CDR2 SFDVKD. The CDR3 protein is CATSDASGRAVSYEQFF. The CDR3 region has the DNA TGTGCCACCAGTGATGCAAGCGGGAGGGCCGTTTCCTATGAGCAGTTCTTC.

The table lists this clonotype with a few counts. V usage is TRBV4-3 and J usage is TRBJ2-7, with D perhaps TRBD1 or TRBD2 (5 bases each). The CDR3 consists of 15 residues. Deletions cut 0 bases from V and 1 base from J, with 10 bases between. CDR1 LGHNA and CDR2 YSLEER come from the germline V gene. The CDR3 sequence: CASSQDRDPSYEQYF. The CDR3 DNA reads as TGCGCCAGCAGCCAAGATCGGGACCCGTCCTACGAGCAGTACTTC.

This chain connects TRBV5-1 to TRBJ1-2, with D perhaps matching TRBD1 (5 bases). CDR3 length: 12 residues. From germline, CDR1 is SGHRS and CDR2 YFSETQ. Trimming pared 7 bases from V and 0 bases from J, leaving 7 bases between. CDR3 sequence: CASGQANYGYTF. DNA for the CDR3: TGCGCCAGCGGACAAGCTAACTATGGCTACACCTTC.

Many counts were recorded for this clonotype. The chain recombines TRBV7-2 with TRBJ2-1; 13 positions match TRBD2. Looked up from germline, CDR1 is SGHTA and CDR2 is FQGNSA. Unmatched junction bases numbered 8, after V lost 5 bases and J lost 7 bases. The CDR3 has 16 residues. Written as DNA, the CDR3 is TGTGCCAGCAGCAGGGGCGAGGGACTAGCGGGAAATGAGCAGTTCTTC. The encoded protein is CASSRGEGLAGNEQFF.